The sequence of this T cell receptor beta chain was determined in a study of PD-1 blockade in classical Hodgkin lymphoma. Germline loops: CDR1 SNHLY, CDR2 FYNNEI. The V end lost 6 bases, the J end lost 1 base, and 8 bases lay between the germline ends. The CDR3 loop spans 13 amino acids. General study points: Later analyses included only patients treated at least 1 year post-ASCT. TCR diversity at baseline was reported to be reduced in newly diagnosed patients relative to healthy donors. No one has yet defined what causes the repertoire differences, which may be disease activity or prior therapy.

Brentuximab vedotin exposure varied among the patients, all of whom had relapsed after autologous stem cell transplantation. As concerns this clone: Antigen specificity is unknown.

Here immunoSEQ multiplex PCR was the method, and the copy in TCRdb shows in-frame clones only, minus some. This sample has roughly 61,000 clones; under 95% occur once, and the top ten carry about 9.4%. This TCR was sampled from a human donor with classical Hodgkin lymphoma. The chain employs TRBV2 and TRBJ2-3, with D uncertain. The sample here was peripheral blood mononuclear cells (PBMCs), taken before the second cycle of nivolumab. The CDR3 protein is CASSQHRTDTQYF. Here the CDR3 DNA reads TGTGCCAGCAGCCAACACCGCACAGATACGCAGTATTTT.